This passage covers 12 T cell receptor beta chains from one sample sequenced in a study of Graves' ophthalmopathy and Graves' hyperthyroidism. Amplification from RNA transcripts yielded the TCR beta CDR3 regions. RT-PCR was first run with HTBI primers, then multiplex PCR in a second round. Via MiXCR, TCRdb re-called the multiplex PCR reads, giving one row per CDR3 protein. Of around 1,000,000 distinct CDR3 sequences listed, less than 45% were seen once; the top ten hold around 10%. The sample comprised peripheral blood or thyroid tissue (not recorded which). These receptors all come from an adult man with Graves' hyperthyroidism.

The V call is TRBV29-1, the J call TRBJ1-1; no reliable D call. The CDR3 spans 10 residues. V was cut by 6 bases and J by 10 bases, with 12 bases left in between. CDR1 SQVTM and CDR2 ANQGSEA come from the germline V gene. CDR3: CSVVLGAAFF. The CDR3 coding sequence is TGCAGCGTCGTCCTGGGTGCAGCTTTCTTT. The entire variable domain, with the rest obtained from reference TRBV29-1 and TRBJ1-1, is as follows: SAVISQKPSRDICQRGTSLTIQCQVDSQVTMMFWYRQQPGQSLTLIATANQGSEATYESGFVIDKFPISRPNLTFSTLTVSNMSPEDSSIYLCSVVLGAAFFGQGTRLTVV.

The chain is built from TRBV6-6 and TRBJ2-7; 9 bases line up with TRBD2. J lost 7 bases, V lost 3 bases, and 19 bases had no gene match. This CDR3 comprises 18 residues. Germline CDR1 reads MNHNY; CDR2 reads SVGAGI (reference sequence). The CDR3 bases are TGTGCCAGCAGTTATGGGCTAGCGGGGATGGCGACTACTTCGGAGCAGTACTTC. Protein product: CASSYGLAGMATTSEQYF.

Of note for this clonotype: A much larger clone lies a single base off, so this may be a read error. J is TRBJ2-7 and V is TRBV7-8; D perhaps matches TRBD2 (5 bases). The V end was cut by 3 bases, the J end by 4 bases, with 19 bases between. In germline, CDR1 is SGHVS, CDR2 FQNEAQ. This CDR3 is 16 amino acids long. In nucleotides, the CDR3 is TGTGCCAGCAGCTTCAATGAGGAGGACGGAGAATACGAGCAGTACTTC. This codes for CASSFNEEDGEYEQYF.

This clonotype has ten or more counts. This chain joins TRBV29-1 and TRBJ1-5; D uncertain. The length of the CDR3 is 13 residues. Trimming left V 5 bases short and J 0 bases short, with 8 bases between. Germline V gene data show CDR1 as SQVTM and CDR2 as ANQGSEA. The CDR3 here is CSVQWDSNQPQHF. The CDR3 DNA is TGCAGCGTTCAGTGGGATAGCAATCAGCCCCAGCATTTT.

This clonotype showed up just a few times. This rearrangement joins TRBV9 to TRBJ2-7; 8 positions agree with TRBD2. CDR1 is SGDLS, CDR2 YYNGEE, per germline. The CDR3 is 15 amino acids. V shed 4 bases, J shed 8 bases, and the junction held 14 bases outside the gene matches. The DNA for the CDR3 is TGTGCCAGCAGCCCGGGAGGGGCAACCAGGGCCAAGCAGTACTTC. It codes for CASSPGGATRAKQYF.

This clonotype was counted a few times. CDR3 sequence (DNA): TGTGCCAGCGCCCCCTCAGGCCCTAGCAATCAGCCCCAGCATTTT. As protein: CASAPSGPSNQPQHF. V gene TRBV6-2 or TRBV6-3 combines with J gene TRBJ1-5, with D uncertain. Trimming took off 8 bases at V and 0 bases at J, with 14 bases between the two ends. This CDR3 has 15 residues. The germline V gene has CDR1 MNHEY and CDR2 SVGEGT.

This clonotype was detected ten times or more. This chain connects TRBV10-3 to TRBJ2-7, with a weak D call TRBD2 (6 bases). Trimming stripped 7 bases from V and 5 bases from J, with 15 bases between. The CDR3 has 13 amino acids. Germline lookup yields CDR1 ENHRY and CDR2 SYGVKD. CDR3 sequence reads: CAITPGGNNEQYF. CDR3 DNA: TGTGCCATCACCCCCGGCGGGAATAACGAGCAGTACTTC.

The sample holds many counts of this clonotype. The chain has TRBV11-1 and TRBJ2-7; 11 nucleotides match TRBD2. Germline V gene sequence: CDR1 SGHAT, CDR2 FQDESV (reference sequence). The CDR3 consists of 15 residues. V was clipped by 1 base and J by 7 bases; unmatched bases: 6. The CDR3 DNA is TGTGCCAGCAGCTTAGTGACTAGCGGGACGGGTGAGCAGTACTTC. This encodes CASSLVTSGTGEQYF.

This clonotype showed up just a few times. This sequence joins TRBV19 and TRBJ2-2, with a tentative D call TRBD2 (7 bases). V was clipped by 7 bases and J by 6 bases, with 12 bases between them. Looked up from germline, CDR1 is LNHDA and CDR2 is SQIVND (reference sequence). The CDR3 has 13 amino acids. The DNA of the CDR3 is TGTGCCAGTACACACGGGGGGCCCGGGGAGCTGTTTTTT. This gives the protein CASTHGGPGELFF.

This chain uses TRBV7-9 with TRBJ1-6; D might be TRBD1 (5 bases). CDR1 SEHNR and CDR2 FQNEAQ come from the germline V gene (reference sequence). The CDR3 spans 15 residues. Trimming took 5 bases from V and 6 from J, leaving 14 bases between them. The DNA of the CDR3 is TGTGCCAGCAGCGTGAACCGAGGGGTTAATTCACCCCTCCACTTT. Its translation is CASSVNRGVNSPLHF.

The chain links TRBV5-1 to TRBJ1-6; D not resolved. The CDR3 is made up of 15 amino acids. V shed 4 bases and J shed 10 bases, with 18 bases lying between them. Looked up from germline, CDR1 is SGHRS and CDR2 is YFSETQ. The CDR3 region is CASSPVEGSQSPLHF. For the CDR3, the DNA is TGCGCCAGCAGCCCCGTAGAAGGGTCACAATCACCCCTCCACTTT.

The chain joins TRBV11-1 to TRBJ2-5, with D perhaps matching TRBD1 or TRBD2 (5 bases each). This CDR3 is built from 14 residues. V lost 5 bases and J 4 bases, leaving 14 bases between the germline ends. CDR1 and CDR2 from the germline V gene are SGHAT and FQDESV (reference sequence). CDR3 residues: CASSERTGRETQYF. CDR3 bases: TGTGCCAGCAGCGAAAGAACGGGGCGAGAGACCCAGTACTTC.